This TCR beta chain was observed in a study of CD8 T cells in ankylosing spondylitis. This clonotype was seen only a few times. Its antigen is currently unknown. Points from the study as a whole: Reactive arthritis synovial fluid and blood previously showed some of these motif variants. Several highly homologous variants made up a TCR beta motif, and this motif appeared characteristic of ankylosing spondylitis blood. In ankylosing spondylitis patients, matched synovial fluid reportedly showed significant enrichment of disease-linked clones. Those disease-linked clones were CD8+; they were also relatively rare in peripheral blood.

This CDR3 spans 15 amino acids. The V end lost 2 bases, the J end lost 3 bases, and 10 bases lay between the germline ends. Looked up from germline, CDR1 is MGHDK and CDR2 is SYGVNS. Making the TCR beta libraries involved quantitative 5'-RACE with molecular barcodes. Using its own MiXCR run on the 5' RACE reads, TCRdb lists one record per CDR3 protein. The data show about 840,000 distinct CDR3 sequences, about 12% seen once. The clonotype comes from a male donor with ankylosing spondylitis. Material for sequencing was blood, either unsorted or a sorted T cell fraction (not recorded which). J is TRBJ2-2 and V is TRBV25-1, with D perhaps TRBD1 (5 bases). The CDR3 here is CASSEARDYTGELFF. The CDR3, as DNA: TGTGCCAGCAGTGAAGCCAGGGATTACACCGGGGAGCTGTTTTTT.